A single sample is the source of the 9 T cell receptor beta chains below, sequenced in a study of OX40 agonist ivuxolimab in advanced cancers. The method was immunoSEQ multiplex PCR; TCRdb's version includes in-frame clones alone and lacks a portion of them. The sample lists around 94,000 clones; around 91% were seen once. The starting material was CD4+ or CD8+ T cells sorted from blood, obtained in a trial of the OX40 agonist ivuxolimab. These receptors all come from an adult with an advanced solid tumor such as melanoma, head and neck, liver or kidney cancer.

DNA for the CDR3: TGTGCCAGCAGCTTGGAGGTCTTGACAGATTCCTACGAGCAGTACTTC. Amino acids: CASSLEVLTDSYEQYF. The gene calls are TRBV5-5 and TRBJ2-7; perhaps TRBD1 as D (5 bases). Trimming pared 0 bases from V and 1 base from J, leaving 14 bases between. Germline V CDR1 and CDR2: SGHKS, YYEKEE (reference sequence). There are 16 residues in the CDR3.

The rearrangement uses TRBV9 and TRBJ2-1; TRBD2 aligns across 8 bases. From germline, CDR1 is SGDLS and CDR2 YYNGEE. The CDR3 loop spans 16 amino acids. With V trimmed by 0 bases and J by 4 bases, 6 bases remained unmatched. CDR3 in amino acids: CASSVAFLAGYNEQFF. The CDR3, as DNA: TGTGCCAGCAGCGTAGCCTTCCTAGCGGGTTACAATGAGCAGTTCTTC.

V gene TRBV10-2 combines with J gene TRBJ2-1; no clear D. The CDR3 has 14 residues. Germline V gene data show CDR1 as WSHSY and CDR2 as SAAADI. The V gene lost 0 bases and the J gene lost 3 bases, with 6 bases spanning the gap. CDR3 sequence reads: CASSESSDYNEQFF. In DNA, the CDR3 is TGCGCCAGCAGTGAGTCGTCCGACTACAATGAGCAGTTCTTC.

This chain links TRBV7-8 with TRBJ2-5; maybe TRBD1 (7 bases). Germline assignment: CDR1 SGHVS and CDR2 FQNEAQ. The CDR3 covers 13 residues. The V and J ends lost 4 bases and 5 bases respectively, with 11 bases between them. The DNA for the CDR3 is TGTGCCAGCAGCTCGACAGGGACTGAGACCCAGTACTTC. Amino acids: CASSSTGTETQYF. The variable domain in full, with the rest retrieved from reference TRBV7-8 and TRBJ2-5, is GAGVSQSPRYKVAKRGQDVALRCDPISGHVSLFWYQQALGQGPEFLTYFQNEAQLDKSGLPSDRFFAERPEGSVSTLKIQRTQQEDSAVYLCASSSTGTETQYFGPGTRLLVL.

The CDR3 sequence is CASSILWGPGGIPSNQPQHF. The CDR3 nucleotides are TGTGCCAGTAGTATTTTATGGGGGCCGGGGGGGATACCTAGCAATCAGCCCCAGCATTTT. The chain uses TRBV19 and TRBJ1-5, with TRBD1 as a possible D gene (6 bases). CDR3 length: 20 residues. CDR1 and CDR2 from the germline V gene are LNHDA and SQIVND (reference sequence). V lost 3 bases and J lost 0, with 24 bases in between.

This rearrangement joins TRBV27 to TRBJ2-1; tentatively, D is TRBD1 (6 bases). Germline values: CDR1 MNHEY, CDR2 SMNVEV (reference sequence). V lost 6 bases and J lost 4, with 13 bases in between. CDR3 length: 14 residues. This CDR3 reads CASRTGTLYNEQFF. The CDR3 DNA follows: TGTGCCAGCAGAACCGGGACATTATACAATGAGCAGTTCTTC.

The chain combines TRBV5-1 with TRBJ1-1; no firm D call. The CDR3 totals 14 residues. Germline V gene data show CDR1 as SGHRS and CDR2 as YFSETQ. V was pared by 0 bases and J by 1 base, with 7 bases between. The CDR3 DNA sequence: TGCGCCAGCAGCTTGGGCCCAGCGAACACTGAAGCTTTCTTT. Translating gives CASSLGPANTEAFF.

The V and J genes are TRBV29-1 and TRBJ2-3; D unclear. This CDR3 has 11 amino acids. V shed 5 bases and J shed 2 bases, with 5 bases lying between them. The germline V gene has CDR1 SQVTM and CDR2 ANQGSEA. CDR3 loop: CSVYSTDTQYF. CDR3 bases: TGCAGCGTTTACTCCACAGATACGCAGTATTTT.

The rearrangement links TRBV11-2 to TRBJ2-7, with TRBD2 identical over 11 bases. Germline V lookup: CDR1 SGHAT, CDR2 FQNNGV. This CDR3 comprises 15 residues. The J segment lost 7 bases and the V segment lost 5 bases, leaving 10 bases of the junction unmatched. CDR3 sequence: CASSPTTSGVGEQYF. Written as DNA, the CDR3 is TGTGCCAGCAGCCCTACGACTAGCGGGGTGGGAGAGCAGTACTTC. The variable domain in full, with the rest retrieved from reference TRBV11-2 and TRBJ2-7, is EAGVAQSPRYKIIEKRQSVAFWCNPISGHATLYWYQQILGQGPKLLIQFQNNGVVDDSQLPKDRFSAERLKGVDSTLKIQPAKLEDSAVYLCASSPTTSGVGEQYFGPGTRLTVT.